This paragraph reports one T cell receptor beta chain. This specimen includes other DNA sequences encoding the same CDR3. Measured with immunoSEQ multiplex PCR; TCRdb has only the in-frame clones, and not every one. Altogether 200,000 to 300,000 clones are present, about 93% being singletons, with the ten largest covering over 0.8%. These data come from a study of blood T cell repertoires in COVID-19. This CDR3 is 14 amino acids long. Germline V gives CDR1 SNHLY, CDR2 FYNNEI. The junction had 1 base not matched to a gene; V was cut back by 4 bases and J by 4 bases. This receptor was identified in a man under 40 with COVID-19, enrolled during active disease. The chain couples TRBV2 to TRBJ1-5, with TRBD1 identical over 10 bases. Sequenced sample: peripheral blood. The CDR3 DNA reads as TGTGCCAGCAGTGGGACAGGGGGAAATCAGCCCCAGCATTTT. Translating it yields CASSGTGGNQPQHF.